The 15 T cell receptor beta chains below were found in one sample sequenced in a study of blood T cell repertoires in COVID-19. Only in-frame clones appear in the TCRdb table, and some are missing; sequencing was by immunoSEQ multiplex PCR. This table holds 70,000 or so clones, approximately 86% found once. Sequenced material: peripheral blood. These TCRs come from a man in his 70s with active COVID-19.

Points on this clone: An end of the junction does not agree with germline; a read error may underlie this. This sequence joins TRBV28 and TRBJ2-5, with 8 nucleotides matching TRBD2. Germline assignment: CDR1 MDHEN and CDR2 SYDVKM. The CDR3 is 15 residues long. In DNA form, the CDR3 reads TGTGCAAGCAGGGGCGGGAGGAGGTTTCAAGAGACCCAGTACTTC. Its translation: CASRGGRRFQETQYF.

V and J are TRBV4-1 and TRBJ2-7; 10 bases match TRBD1. The CDR3 length is 16 residues. Germline trimming cut 3 bases from V and 2 bases from J; bases unmatched to any gene: 7. CDR1 and CDR2 from the germline V gene are MGHRA and YSYEKL. This CDR3 reads CASSHGQGGRTYEQYF. DNA for the CDR3: TGCGCCAGCAGCCATGGACAGGGGGGAAGGACCTACGAGCAGTACTTC.

This clone showed up just once. The chain combines TRBV28 with TRBJ1-5; TRBD1 matches at 7 bases. V dropped 6 bases and J dropped 4; count of bases not matched to a gene: 6. This CDR3 has 14 residues. Germline CDR1 and CDR2: MDHEN and SYDVKM. CDR3 in amino acids: CASRHGTVNQPQHF. The CDR3, as DNA: TGTGCCAGCAGGCACGGGACAGTGAATCAGCCCCAGCATTTT. Full variable domain (remainder filled in from reference TRBV28 and TRBJ1-5): DVKVTQSSRYLVKRTGEKVFLECVQDMDHENMFWYRQDPGLGLRLIYFSYDVKMKEKGDIPEGYSVSREKKERFSLILESASTNQTSMYLCASRHGTVNQPQHFGDGTRLSIL.

This rearrangement joins TRBV25-1 to TRBJ2-4; D may be TRBD2 (6 bases). Germline CDR1 is MGHDK and CDR2 is SYGVNS. V was shortened by 4 bases and J by 9 bases, with 13 bases between the two germline ends. This CDR3 contains 13 residues. The CDR3, as DNA: TGTGCCAGCAGTGCAGGGTTGGGGGGCATTCAGTACTTC. Amino acid sequence: CASSAGLGGIQYF.

A few counts support this clone. The chain has TRBV5-5 and TRBJ2-7, with D perhaps TRBD1 (6 bases). Deletions cut 2 bases from V and 5 bases from J, with 8 bases between. The CDR3 contains 12 residues. Germline-derived CDR1 and CDR2 are SGHKS and YYEKEE (reference sequence). CDR3 coding DNA: TGTGCCAGCAGCTTCCGACAGGACGAGCAGTACTTC. Amino acids: CASSFRQDEQYF.

This clone was counted only a few times. The genes are TRBV24-1 and TRBJ2-2, with TRBD2 matching over 9 bases. The CDR3 runs to 18 residues. Looked up from germline, CDR1 is KGHDR and CDR2 is SFDVKD. Trimming at V came to 2 bases and at J to 6 bases, leaving 12 bases not matched to a gene. Written as DNA, the CDR3 is TGTGCCACCAGTGATTCCCCCCCAGCGGGAGGTTCCTCCGGGGAGCTGTTTTTT. Its translation: CATSDSPPAGGSSGELFF.

V and J are TRBV12-3 or TRBV12-4 and TRBJ2-7, with D possibly TRBD2 on 5 matching bases. Trimming cost V 9 bases and J 9 bases, with 21 bases left between them. CDR3 length equals 13 residues. CDR3 sequence reads: CASSPGSRTRQYF. DNA of the CDR3: TGTGCCAGTTCCCCGGGAAGTCGTACGAGGCAGTACTTC.

This clone was seen once. CDR3 amino acids: CSVDGRQGYGYTF. CDR3 nucleotide sequence: TGCAGCGTTGACGGGCGGCAGGGCTATGGCTACACCTTC. The V call is TRBV29-1, the J call TRBJ1-2; a weak D match, TRBD1 (5 bases). This CDR3 has 13 residues. The V gene lost 3 bases and the J gene lost 4 bases, with 12 bases spanning the gap. CDR1 is SQVTM and CDR2 is ANQGSEA in the germline V gene. The whole variable domain, filled in from reference TRBV29-1 and TRBJ1-2, reads SAVISQKPSRDICQRGTSLTIQCQVDSQVTMMFWYRQQPGQSLTLIATANQGSEATYESGFVIDKFPISRPNLTFSTLTVSNMSPEDSSIYLCSVDGRQGYGYTFGSGTRLTVV.

The chain is built from TRBV19 and TRBJ2-1; D may be TRBD2 (6 bases). CDR1 is LNHDA and CDR2 is SQIVND in the germline V gene (reference sequence). The CDR3 has 15 amino acids. The V end lost 3 bases, the J end lost 3 bases, and 12 bases lay between the germline ends. The chain's CDR3 is CASSIPSVGYNEQFF. In DNA, the CDR3 is TGTGCCAGTAGTATCCCTAGCGTCGGCTACAATGAGCAGTTCTTC.

The chain combines TRBV24-1 with TRBJ1-1, with 10 bases lining up with TRBD1. V gave up 5 bases and J gave up 3 bases; unmatched junction bases: 5. CDR1 KGHDR and CDR2 SFDVKD come from the germline V gene. This CDR3 region has 15 residues. CDR3 protein: CATSADGTGDTEAFF. DNA of the CDR3: TGTGCCACCAGTGCCGATGGGACAGGGGACACTGAAGCTTTCTTT.

This chain uses TRBV10-3 with TRBJ2-1, with a tentative D call TRBD2 (6 bases). CDR3 length: 15 residues. CDR1 and CDR2 (germline): ENHRY, SYGVKD. The germline V and J ends were trimmed by 0 bases and 1 base, with 7 bases remaining between them. CDR3 sequence: CAISESGGSYNEQFF. In nucleotides, the CDR3 is TGTGCCATCAGTGAGTCGGGGGGATCCTACAATGAGCAGTTCTTC.

This sequence joins TRBV12-3 or TRBV12-4 and TRBJ1-2; the D is unclear. CDR3 length equals 13 residues. Trimming shortened V by 6 bases and J by 5 bases, and 13 bases separated the two germline ends. Here the CDR3 DNA reads TGTGCCAGCAGCCCCCAGAAGTCGTATGGCTACACCTTC. Translating gives CASSPQKSYGYTF.

The chain carries TRBV7-9 and TRBJ2-7, with TRBD2 matching 7 bases. From germline, CDR1 is SEHNR and CDR2 FQNEAQ (reference sequence). This CDR3 is 16 amino acids long. With 4 bases clipped from V and 6 bases from J, the junction kept 15 bases outside the gene matches. CDR3 nucleotides: TGTGCCAGCAGCTCCCCCTTTGGGGAGGGCGGCGGCGAGCAGTACTTC. Residues: CASSSPFGEGGGEQYF.

V and J are TRBV28 and TRBJ2-2, with TRBD2 identical over 7 bases. Losses at the gene ends were 6 bases for V and 0 bases for J; bases not matched to a gene: 16. Germline V gives CDR1 MDHEN, CDR2 SYDVKM. The CDR3 sequence is 19 residues long. The CDR3 nucleotides read TGTGCCAGCAGCCCCATCTCCGCCGAGCGGGGCTCGAACACCGGGGAGCTGTTTTTT. This encodes CASSPISAERGSNTGELFF.

The CDR3 DNA sequence: TGTGCCACCGCTAGCGGCCCCTCGGGGGAGCAGTACTTC. Its translation: CATASGPSGEQYF. The chain is built from TRBV7-3 and TRBJ2-7; the match to TRBD2 covers 7 bases. CDR3 size: 13 residues. CDR1 SGHTA and CDR2 FQGTGA come from the germline V gene. After removal of 10 bases from V and 7 bases from J, the junction contained 13 bases not matched to a gene.